This T cell receptor (beta chain) was sequenced for a study of blood T cell repertoires in COVID-19. Study-level information: Sample material is recorded as cDNA or gDNA derived from T cells, B-cell-depleted T cells, or PBMCs.

TCRdb keeps only in-frame clones here, not all; method: immunoSEQ multiplex PCR. Of about 140,000 clones in the sample, about 80% are singletons; the top ten hold about 2.9%. Participants reported their clinical history, and cohort assignment relied on those reports. The specimen was PBMCs or T cells enriched from blood (not recorded which). The receptor was derived from a woman aged 50 to 60 who had recovered from COVID-19.

The DNA of the CDR3 is TGTGCCAGCAGCTTAACGGCGGGGAACACTGAAGCTTTCTTT. Amino acid sequence: CASSLTAGNTEAFF. The chain has TRBV7-3 and TRBJ1-1; no clear D gene. This CDR3 has 14 residues. Germline loops: CDR1 SGHTA, CDR2 FQGTGA. The V end was cut by 0 bases, the J end by 1 base, with 6 bases between.